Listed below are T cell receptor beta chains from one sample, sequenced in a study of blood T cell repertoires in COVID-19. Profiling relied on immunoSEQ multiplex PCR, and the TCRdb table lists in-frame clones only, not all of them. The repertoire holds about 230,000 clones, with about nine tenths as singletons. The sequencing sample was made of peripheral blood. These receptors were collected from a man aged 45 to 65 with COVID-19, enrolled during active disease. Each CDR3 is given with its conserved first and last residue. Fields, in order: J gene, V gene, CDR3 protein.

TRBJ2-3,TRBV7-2,CASSLDLVGEDTQYF
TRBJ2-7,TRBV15,CATKEGGGIYEQYF
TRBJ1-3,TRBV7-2,CASSLVQGANTIYF
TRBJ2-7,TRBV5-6,CASSSGGREQYF
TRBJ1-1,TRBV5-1,CASSPGGTGGTEAFF
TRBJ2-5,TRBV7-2,CASSSRGGAGQETQYF
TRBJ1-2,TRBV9,CASWAGVFVYGYTF
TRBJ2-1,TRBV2,CASSDGRTSKFF
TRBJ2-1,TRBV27,CASSLAGTGWLRQFF
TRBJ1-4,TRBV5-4,CASSFAGQLNEKLFF
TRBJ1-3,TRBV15,CATSRGQGSSGNTIYF
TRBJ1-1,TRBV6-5,CASSHRWGVSTEAFF
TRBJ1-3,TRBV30,CAWSMGQHSGNTIYF
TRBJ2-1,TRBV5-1,CASTLQGGYNEQFF
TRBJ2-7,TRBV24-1,CATSGNGYEQYF
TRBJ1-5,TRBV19,CASSLAGSNQPQHF
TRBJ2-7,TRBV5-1,CASSFFGDSYEQYF
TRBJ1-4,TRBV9,CASSAAGTTATNEKLFF
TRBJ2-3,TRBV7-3,CASSLLFSGQGSTDTQYF
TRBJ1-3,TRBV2,CASSVGGTGPGNGNTIYF
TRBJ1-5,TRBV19,CASSGGWNQPQHF
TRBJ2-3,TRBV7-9,CASSPGRAGTDTQYF
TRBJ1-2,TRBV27,CASSFDGNYLDGYTF
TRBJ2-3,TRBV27,CASKPAGMTSTDTQYF
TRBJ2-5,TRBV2,CASSLQGAETQYF
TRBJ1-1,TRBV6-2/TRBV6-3,CASSSGTGRTEAFF
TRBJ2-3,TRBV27,CASSLTTRGDTQYF
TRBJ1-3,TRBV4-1,CASSRFQGAFGNTIYF
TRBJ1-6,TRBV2,CASSEFGPSDSPLHF
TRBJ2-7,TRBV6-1,CASSERFRGLLSYEQYF
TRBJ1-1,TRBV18,CASSLEMNTEAFF
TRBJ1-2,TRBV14,CASSPPGGGYGYTF
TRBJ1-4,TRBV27,CASSPLLPTGGGEKLFF
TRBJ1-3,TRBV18,CASSPLRGGNTIYF
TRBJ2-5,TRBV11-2,CASSFGAGKETQYF
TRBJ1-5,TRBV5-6,CASSFSDRANQPQHF
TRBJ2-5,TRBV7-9,CASRPGQMPETQYF
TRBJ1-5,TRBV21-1,CASSKASEQGVGQPQHF
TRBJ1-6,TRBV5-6,CASSSGYNSPLHF
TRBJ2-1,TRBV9,CASSVAQGGEQFF
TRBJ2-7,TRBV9,CASSVGVGGFYEQYF
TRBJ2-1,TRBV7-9,CASSIALGGGAYNEQFF
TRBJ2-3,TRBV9,CASSVAAGALPDTQYF
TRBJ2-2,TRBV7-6,CASSAGTGGTGELFF
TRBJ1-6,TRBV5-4,CASSESGTGITLHF
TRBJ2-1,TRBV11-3,CASSLGAEQFF
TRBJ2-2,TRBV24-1,CATSDEGAANTGELFF
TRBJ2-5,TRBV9,CASSATGAETQYF
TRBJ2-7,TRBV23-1,CASSQSAIGGQNYEQYF
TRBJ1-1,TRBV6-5,CASSTYRGANTEAFF
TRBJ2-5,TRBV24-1,CATSHPGVLETQYF
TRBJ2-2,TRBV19,CASSNPLAGGRTGELFF